A selection of T cell receptor beta chains follows, all from one sample in a study of breast tumors, draining lymph nodes, adjacent tissues. Each CDR3 protein is one row after TCRdb ran MiXCR on the multiplex PCR reads. The table records over 200,000 distinct CDR3 sequences, 30% to 35% of them present only once. Sequenced sample: axillary lymph node tissue. The receptor source for this set is a female donor with breast cancer. Some clones in this sample may be carry-over from other donors' samples. Each CDR3 is given with its conserved first and last residue. A D gene is named only where the DNA matches it firmly. Where a row states a size, it is once, few, many or the class of an expanded clone; other rows omit it.

clone size: many
V gene: TRBV7-9
J gene: TRBJ2-1
D gene: TRBD2
CDR3 protein: CASSPNQTSGSLEQFF
CDR3 DNA: TGTGCCAGCAGCCCCAACCAGACTAGCGGGAGTCTTGAGCAGTTCTTC

clone size: -
V gene: TRBV4-3
J gene: TRBJ1-1
D gene: TRBD1
CDR3 protein: CASRTGAGDTEAFF
CDR3 DNA: TGCGCCAGCAGGACAGGGGCGGGGGACACTGAAGCTTTCTTT

clone size: many
V gene: TRBV9
J gene: TRBJ1-2
D gene: -
CDR3 protein: CASSAISNYGYTF
CDR3 DNA: TGTGCCAGCAGCGCAATTTCTAACTATGGCTACACCTTC

clone size: many
V gene: TRBV20-1
J gene: TRBJ2-5
D gene: TRBD2
CDR3 protein: CSAQTSEETQYF
CDR3 DNA: TGCAGTGCTCAAACTAGCGAGGAGACCCAGTACTTC

clone size: many
V gene: TRBV20-1
J gene: TRBJ2-7
D gene: -
CDR3 protein: CSARLGPYEQYF
CDR3 DNA: TGCAGTGCTAGATTGGGACCCTACGAGCAGTACTTC

clone size: many
V gene: TRBV19
J gene: TRBJ1-2
D gene: -
CDR3 protein: CASSHHRDTVLPNYGYTF
CDR3 DNA: TGTGCCAGTAGCCACCACCGGGACACCGTTCTGCCTAACTATGGCTACACCTTC

clone size: many
V gene: TRBV7-9
J gene: TRBJ2-1
D gene: TRBD1
CDR3 protein: CASRRGQGGNEQFF
CDR3 DNA: TGTGCCAGCAGGAGGGGACAGGGCGGCAATGAGCAGTTCTTC

clone size: -
V gene: TRBV7-9
J gene: TRBJ2-1
D gene: -
CDR3 protein: CASSLAWGNEQFF
CDR3 DNA: TGTGCCAGCAGCTTAGCGTGGGGAAATGAGCAGTTCTTC

clone size: -
V gene: TRBV29-1
J gene: TRBJ2-1
D gene: TRBD2
CDR3 protein: CSVTSGGLCNEQFF
CDR3 DNA: TGCAGCGTGACTAGCGGGGGGTTGTGCAATGAGCAGTTCTTC

clone size: -
V gene: TRBV5-1
J gene: TRBJ2-3
D gene: TRBD2
CDR3 protein: CASSLELAGLGDTQYF
CDR3 DNA: TGCGCCAGCAGCTTGGAACTAGCGGGGCTCGGGGATACGCAGTATTTT

clone size: -
V gene: TRBV7-2
J gene: TRBJ1-2
D gene: TRBD1
CDR3 protein: CASSLDSGTDLNYGYTF
CDR3 DNA: TGTGCCAGCAGCTTAGACTCTGGGACAGACCTTAACTATGGCTACACCTTC

clone size: many
V gene: TRBV29-1
J gene: TRBJ2-5
D gene: -
CDR3 protein: CSVEDPRTAQETQYF
CDR3 DNA: TGCAGCGTTGAAGATCCTCGGACAGCCCAAGAGACCCAGTACTTC

clone size: few
V gene: TRBV20-1
J gene: TRBJ2-7
D gene: -
CDR3 protein: CSARDLSPSSEQYF
CDR3 DNA: TGCAGTGCTAGAGATCTGTCCCCCTCCTCCGAGCAGTACTTC

clone size: many
V gene: TRBV19
J gene: TRBJ1-3
D gene: -
CDR3 protein: CASSMNTPGAGNTIYF
CDR3 DNA: TGTGCCAGTAGTATGAACACCCCAGGGGCTGGAAACACCATATATTTT

clone size: -
V gene: TRBV5-6
J gene: TRBJ2-1
D gene: -
CDR3 protein: CASSWGDSNEQFF
CDR3 DNA: TGTGCCAGCAGCTGGGGGGACAGCAATGAGCAGTTCTTC

clone size: many
V gene: TRBV19
J gene: TRBJ1-2
D gene: TRBD1
CDR3 protein: CASNAGGNYGYTF
CDR3 DNA: TGTGCCAGTAATGCAGGGGGCAACTATGGCTACACCTTC

clone size: once
V gene: TRBV20-1
J gene: TRBJ2-5
D gene: -
CDR3 protein: CSARGGRETQYF
CDR3 DNA: TGCAGTGCTAGAGGGGGCCGGGAGACCCAGTACTTC

clone size: many
V gene: TRBV11-3
J gene: TRBJ2-5
D gene: -
CDR3 protein: CASSLGRTAGQETQYF
CDR3 DNA: TGTGCCAGCAGCTTGGGCCGGACAGCCGGACAAGAGACCCAGTACTTC

clone size: -
V gene: TRBV20-1
J gene: TRBJ1-6
D gene: -
CDR3 protein: CSAQPGGAGNSPLHF
CDR3 DNA: TGCAGTGCCCAACCCGGGGGGGCGGGAAATTCACCCCTCCACTTT

clone size: many
V gene: TRBV12-3/TRBV12-4
J gene: TRBJ1-2
D gene: -
CDR3 protein: CASRITSAGYTF
CDR3 DNA: TGTGCCAGCAGGATAACCAGTGCTGGCTACACCTTC

clone size: -
V gene: TRBV9
J gene: TRBJ2-5
D gene: -
CDR3 protein: CASSVGGNIQETQYF
CDR3 DNA: TGTGCCAGCAGCGTTGGGGGGAACATTCAAGAGACCCAGTACTTC

clone size: -
V gene: TRBV9
J gene: TRBJ2-4
D gene: -
CDR3 protein: CASSGRTANIQYF
CDR3 DNA: TGTGCCAGCAGCGGGAGGACAGCCAACATTCAGTACTTC

clone size: -
V gene: TRBV29-1
J gene: TRBJ1-1
D gene: -
CDR3 protein: CSVEKGSNTEAFF
CDR3 DNA: TGCAGCGTTGAGAAAGGCTCGAACACTGAAGCTTTCTTT

clone size: -
V gene: TRBV6-1
J gene: TRBJ2-5
D gene: TRBD2
CDR3 protein: CASSGQLAGGPPLEQETQYF
CDR3 DNA: TGTGCCAGCAGTGGTCAACTAGCGGGAGGGCCGCCATTAGAGCAAGAGACCCAGTACTTC

clone size: -
V gene: TRBV20-1
J gene: TRBJ2-7
D gene: -
CDR3 protein: CSARDSEQYF
CDR3 DNA: TGCAGTGCTAGGGACAGCGAGCAGTACTTC

clone size: many
V gene: TRBV15
J gene: TRBJ2-1
D gene: -
CDR3 protein: CATSRDTSAHEQFF
CDR3 DNA: TGTGCCACCAGCAGAGATACCAGCGCTCATGAGCAGTTCTTC

clone size: many
V gene: TRBV4-2
J gene: TRBJ2-7
D gene: -
CDR3 protein: CASSQVALSSYEQYF
CDR3 DNA: TGTGCCAGCAGCCAAGTCGCTTTAAGCTCCTACGAGCAGTACTTC

clone size: many
V gene: TRBV4-1
J gene: TRBJ2-2
D gene: -
CDR3 protein: CASGGRSFTTGELFF
CDR3 DNA: TGCGCCAGCGGGGGCCGAAGTTTTACCACCGGGGAGCTGTTTTTT

clone size: many
V gene: TRBV15
J gene: TRBJ2-7
D gene: -
CDR3 protein: CATSRDQGPTYEQYF
CDR3 DNA: TGTGCCACCAGCAGAGATCAAGGACCAACCTACGAGCAGTACTTC

clone size: many
V gene: TRBV20-1
J gene: TRBJ2-1
D gene: TRBD2
CDR3 protein: CSARGTSGTTYNEQFF
CDR3 DNA: TGCAGTGCTAGGGGGACTAGCGGGACGACCTACAATGAGCAGTTCTTC

clone size: many
V gene: TRBV7-9
J gene: TRBJ1-2
D gene: TRBD1
CDR3 protein: CASSDIIVPRTGIYYGYTF
CDR3 DNA: TGTGCCAGCAGCGATATTATTGTCCCGAGGACAGGGATTTACTATGGCTACACCTTC

clone size: many
V gene: TRBV15
J gene: TRBJ2-1
D gene: TRBD1
CDR3 protein: CATSREDRGQRNEQFF
CDR3 DNA: TGTGCCACCAGCAGAGAGGACAGGGGGCAACGGAATGAGCAGTTCTTC

clone size: many
V gene: TRBV19
J gene: TRBJ1-2
D gene: TRBD1
CDR3 protein: CASSADRFYGYTF
CDR3 DNA: TGTGCCAGTAGCGCGGACAGGTTTTATGGCTACACCTTC

clone size: -
V gene: TRBV20-1
J gene: TRBJ1-5
D gene: -
CDR3 protein: CSAGSTSGMYNQPQHF
CDR3 DNA: TGCAGTGCTGGATCGACTAGCGGGATGTACAATCAGCCCCAGCATTTT

clone size: many
V gene: TRBV10-3
J gene: TRBJ2-7
D gene: -
CDR3 protein: CATLEAYEQYF
CDR3 DNA: TGTGCCACCCTCGAGGCCTACGAGCAGTACTTC

clone size: -
V gene: TRBV19
J gene: TRBJ2-4
D gene: TRBD2
CDR3 protein: CASSDTGTSSQNIQYF
CDR3 DNA: TGTGCCAGTAGTGATACCGGGACTAGCAGCCAAAACATTCAGTACTTC

clone size: many
V gene: TRBV6-5
J gene: TRBJ2-3
D gene: -
CDR3 protein: CASRDGPDTQYF
CDR3 DNA: TGTGCCAGCAGGGATGGGCCAGATACGCAGTATTTT

clone size: many
V gene: TRBV5-1
J gene: TRBJ2-3
D gene: -
CDR3 protein: CASMPWGGGTDTQYF
CDR3 DNA: TGCGCCAGCATGCCCTGGGGCGGGGGCACAGATACGCAGTATTTT

clone size: -
V gene: TRBV5-1
J gene: TRBJ2-1
D gene: -
CDR3 protein: CVSTFQSEYNEQFF
CDR3 DNA: TGCGTCAGCACCTTCCAGAGCGAATACAACGAGCAGTTCTTC

clone size: many
V gene: TRBV11-3
J gene: TRBJ2-1
D gene: TRBD1
CDR3 protein: CASSFLTGGDEQFF
CDR3 DNA: TGTGCCAGCAGCTTTTTGACAGGGGGCGATGAGCAGTTCTTC

clone size: many
V gene: TRBV5-1
J gene: TRBJ1-2
D gene: TRBD1
CDR3 protein: CASSLEGQDYGYTF
CDR3 DNA: TGCGCCAGCAGCTTGGAGGGACAGGACTATGGCTACACCTTC

clone size: many
V gene: TRBV10-1
J gene: TRBJ2-7
D gene: TRBD2
CDR3 protein: CASRASGLAGYEQYF
CDR3 DNA: TGCGCCAGCAGGGCCTCGGGACTAGCGGGGTACGAGCAGTACTTC